Each of the 19 T cell receptor beta chains below was sequenced from the same sample in a study of blood T cell repertoires in COVID-19. Here immunoSEQ multiplex PCR was the method, and the copy in TCRdb shows in-frame clones only, minus some. The sample lists 90,000 to 100,000 clones, 85% seen once, with around 38% in the top ten. Sequencing used peripheral blood. Receptor source: a man older than 75 with acute or convalescent COVID-19.

The chain has TRBV19 and TRBJ1-5, with 8 bases that match TRBD1. Losses at the gene ends were 5 bases for V and 7 bases for J; bases not matched to a gene: 7. CDR1 and CDR2 from the germline V gene are LNHDA and SQIVND (reference sequence). CDR3 length: 14 residues. The CDR3 loop is CASSAQGAQQPQHF. The CDR3 DNA is TGTGCCAGTAGTGCCCAGGGGGCTCAACAGCCCCAGCATTTT.

In DNA form, the CDR3 reads TGTGCCAGCAGCTCCCAAACCGGATCGGGACTAGCGGGAGTAGGGCAGTTCTTC. Its translation is CASSSQTGSGLAGVGQFF. V is TRBV7-8 and J is TRBJ2-1, with TRBD2 identical over 14 bases. The V and J ends lost 4 bases and 12 bases, in that order; junction bases with no gene match: 17. This CDR3 comprises 18 residues. The germline CDR1 and CDR2 sequences are SGHVS and FQNEAQ.

This chain uses TRBV9 with TRBJ1-4; D uncertain. Germline lookup yields CDR1 SGDLS and CDR2 YYNGEE. V shed 0 bases and J shed 5 bases, with 11 bases lying between them. The CDR3 spans 15 residues. This chain's CDR3 is CASSVVDTGNEKLFF. Here the CDR3 DNA reads TGTGCCAGCAGCGTAGTAGATACGGGGAATGAAAAACTGTTTTTT.

V is TRBV7-9 and J is TRBJ1-1; D call uncertain. The CDR3 is 18 amino acids. Germline V gene data show CDR1 as SEHNR and CDR2 as FQNEAQ (reference sequence). V lost 1 base and J lost 1, with 19 bases in between. CDR3 in DNA: TGTGCCAGCAGCTTAGGACCTGGAGGTTCCGGAGGGAACACTGAAGCTTTCTTT. Protein sequence: CASSLGPGGSGGNTEAFF.

This sequence joins TRBV21-1 and TRBJ2-1; the table's D call of TRBD2 was not tested on the DNA. TRBV21-1 is reported as a pseudogene. This CDR3 region has 18 residues. CDR3 sequence reads: CASSKVGTAGVSGNEQFF. The CDR3 DNA follows: TGTGCCAGCAGCAAAGTAGGTACAGCGGGAGTGTCTGGCAATGAGCAGTTCTTC.

The count of this clone is one. The chain combines TRBV7-3 with TRBJ2-1; no clear D gene. The CDR3 runs 17 residues. The V end was cut by 5 bases, the J end by 0 bases, with 17 bases between. Germline CDR1 SGHTA, CDR2 FQGTGA. The CDR3 nucleotides are TGTGCCAGCAGCCCTCAAGTCCGGCGGAGCTCCTACAATGAGCAGTTCTTC. Amino acid sequence: CASSPQVRRSSYNEQFF.

This chain joins TRBV6-5 and TRBJ2-3; the match to TRBD2 covers 7 bases. The V and J ends lost 6 bases and 5 bases, in that order; junction bases with no gene match: 11. The CDR3 totals 15 residues. Germline V lookup: CDR1 MNHEY, CDR2 SVGAGI. DNA for the CDR3: TGTGCCAGCAGAGTCTGGGGCGGGGGAGGAGATACGCAGTATTTT. Encoded protein: CASRVWGGGGDTQYF.

CDR3: CASSLYPGLGATDTQYF. DNA of the CDR3: TGTGCCAGCAGCTTATACCCCGGACTAGGAGCCACAGATACGCAGTATTTT. J is TRBJ2-3 and V is TRBV7-6; 7 bases line up with TRBD2. V dropped 2 bases and J dropped 2; count of bases not matched to a gene: 10. The CDR3 sequence is 17 residues long. Germline CDR1 and CDR2: SGHVS and FNYEAQ.

The V gene is TRBV7-9, the J gene TRBJ2-5; the match to TRBD2 covers 7 bases. This CDR3 contains 16 residues. Germline assignment: CDR1 SEHNR and CDR2 FQNEAQ (reference sequence). With 5 bases clipped from V and 6 bases from J, the junction kept 15 bases outside the gene matches. CDR3 sequence reads: CASSPRGLAVQQTQYF. CDR3 nucleotides: TGTGCCAGCAGCCCTCGCGGGCTAGCGGTTCAGCAGACCCAGTACTTC.

J is TRBJ2-2 and V is TRBV19; 11 bases align to TRBD2. In germline, CDR1 is LNHDA, CDR2 SQIVND (reference sequence). V was clipped by 11 bases and J by 2 bases; unmatched bases: 10. CDR3 size: 16 residues. CDR3 sequence: CARKTSGSPNTGELFF. In DNA form, the CDR3 reads TGTGCCCGTAAAACTAGCGGGAGCCCTAACACCGGGGAGCTGTTTTTT.

The chain couples TRBV7-8 to TRBJ1-3, with D unresolved. This CDR3 has 15 amino acids. V was pared by 0 bases and J by 0 bases, with 6 bases between. The germline CDR1 and CDR2 sequences are SGHVS and FQNEAQ. Here the CDR3 reads CASSLAGYSGNTIYF. The DNA of the CDR3 is TGTGCCAGCAGCTTAGCCGGTTACTCTGGAAACACCATATATTTT.

This clone has more than one count but fewer than ten. The CDR3 loop is CASSQWGAEAFF. Here the CDR3 DNA reads TGTGCCAGCAGCCAATGGGGAGCTGAAGCTTTCTTT. The genes are TRBV3-1 (or the pseudogene TRBV3-2) and TRBJ1-1, with no clear D. V dropped 2 bases and J dropped 6 bases, with 7 bases sitting between them. The length of the CDR3 is 12 residues. Germline assignment: CDR1 LGHDT and CDR2 YNNKEL (reference sequence).

V gene TRBV15 combines with J gene TRBJ2-7; D ambiguous. CDR1 and CDR2 from the germline V gene are LNHNV and YYDKDF (reference sequence). The CDR3 sequence is 13 residues long. V shed 9 bases and J shed 3 bases, with 15 bases lying between them. As DNA, the CDR3 is TGTGCCACTCGCGTAAGTTCAGGCTACGAGCAGTACTTC. Translated, it gives CATRVSSGYEQYF.

This clone was seen a few times. The V gene is TRBV11-3, the J gene TRBJ2-7; 8 nucleotides match TRBD1. The ends lost 5 bases at V and 6 bases at J; junction bases unmatched: 9. In germline, CDR1 is SGHNT, CDR2 YENEEA. This CDR3 has 14 residues. CDR3 in amino acids: CASSVGQGSGEQYF. The CDR3 nucleotides read TGTGCCAGCAGCGTTGGACAGGGTAGTGGCGAGCAGTACTTC.

The chain carries TRBV6-2 or TRBV6-3 and TRBJ1-6; perhaps TRBD1 as D (6 bases). Germline V lookup: CDR1 MNHEY, CDR2 SVGEGT. This CDR3 spans 18 amino acids. The ends were cut back, 4 bases at V and 0 bases at J, with 16 bases in the middle. CDR3 DNA: TGTGCCAGCAGTTCCCCTCGTACCAGGGGCTCCTATAATTCACCCCTCCACTTT. This sequence encodes CASSSPRTRGSYNSPLHF.

This clone was picked up one time. The chain uses TRBV3-1 (or the pseudogene TRBV3-2) and TRBJ2-7; the D gene is possibly TRBD1 (6 bases). Germline-derived CDR1 and CDR2 are LGHDT and YNNKEL (reference sequence). V lost 0 bases to trimming and J lost 2 bases, with 14 bases between them. CDR3 size: 16 residues. CDR3 DNA: TGTGCCAGCAGCCAAGATCTGGGGACAACCCCCTACGAGCAGTACTTC. It codes for CASSQDLGTTPYEQYF.

CDR3 coding DNA: TGTGCCAGCAGTGGCGGGGTGAGCACTGAAGCTTTCTTT. Translated: CASSGGVSTEAFF. V is TRBV6-4 and J is TRBJ1-1; D remains unclear. Trimming removed 4 bases at V and 4 bases at J, with 10 bases between. Germline V gene sequence: CDR1 MRHNA, CDR2 SNTAGT. The CDR3 totals 13 residues.

The rearrangement joins TRBV11-2 to TRBJ1-2; 7 bases agree with TRBD1. Unmatched junction bases numbered 6, after V lost 5 bases and J lost 3 bases. Looked up from germline, CDR1 is SGHAT and CDR2 is FQNNGV. The CDR3 spans 14 residues. The CDR3 protein is CASSHKQGYYGYTF. The CDR3 nucleotides are TGTGCCAGCAGCCATAAACAGGGGTACTATGGCTACACCTTC.

The chain has TRBV1 and TRBJ2-3; the table names TRBD1, a call not compared with the DNA. TRBV1 is annotated as a pseudogene. This CDR3 spans 15 amino acids. As DNA, the CDR3 is TGCACCAGCAGCCAATACAGGGGAATCACAGATACGCAGTATTTT. Its translation is CTSSQYRGITDTQYF.